This T cell receptor (beta chain) was recorded in a study of blood T cell repertoires in COVID-19. As for the study in general: Material from acute and convalescent COVID-19 was sourced from the United States, Italy and Spain.

CDR3 length: 13 residues. Germline CDR1 reads WNHNN; CDR2 reads SYGVQD (reference sequence). The J segment lost 0 bases and the V segment lost 6 bases, leaving 1 base of the junction unmatched. Methods used by the authors: Amplifying reference gene primers gave estimates of nucleated cell counts. Sequencing was performed with immunoSEQ multiplex PCR; in TCRdb, only in-frame clones are kept and a portion is missing. The DNA was the basis for D and trimming; V, J and clone size are from that table. The data show 100,000 to 150,000 clones, 88% seen once. Sample: peripheral blood. This TCR derives from a man aged 65-85 years with active COVID-19. The chain employs TRBV10-1 and TRBJ1-1; 7 nucleotides line up with TRBD1. The CDR3 DNA is TGCGCCAGCAGACAGGGGTTGAACACTGAAGCTTTCTTT. Its translation is CASRQGLNTEAFF.